Listed here are 30 T cell receptor beta chains from one sample, sequenced in a study of blood T cell repertoires in COVID-19. Measured with immunoSEQ multiplex PCR; TCRdb has only the in-frame clones, and not every one. The table includes tens of thousands of clones, about 80% detected once. Sequencing was carried out using peripheral blood. The receptors derive from a woman in her 70s with acute or convalescent COVID-19.

The genes are TRBV5-1 and TRBJ1-6; the match to TRBD1 covers 7 bases. Trimming cost V 0 bases and J 10 bases; bases outside gene matches: 10. Per germline, CDR1 SGHRS and CDR2 YFSETQ. The CDR3 is 16 residues long. CDR3 coding DNA: TGCGCCAGCAGCTTGGATGTGACAGGGTTAAGGTCACCCCTCCACTTT. It translates to CASSLDVTGLRSPLHF.

V usage is TRBV24-1 and J usage is TRBJ2-5; TRBD1 is a possible D gene (5 bases). Germline CDR1 KGHDR, CDR2 SFDVKD. The ends were cut back, 5 bases at V and 2 bases at J, with 8 bases in the middle. CDR3 length: 13 amino acids. The CDR3 bases are TGTGCCACCAGTGCGGCAGGGCAAGAGACCCAGTACTTC. Translation: CATSAAGQETQYF.

J is TRBJ1-1 and V is TRBV5-1, with 11 bases lining up with TRBD1. After removal of 3 bases from V and 3 bases from J, the junction contained 16 bases not matched to a gene. Looked up from germline, CDR1 is SGHRS and CDR2 is YFSETQ. The CDR3 contains 19 residues. The CDR3 region is CASSYNAPGTGGRDTEAFF. CDR3 DNA: TGCGCCAGCAGCTACAACGCCCCCGGGACAGGGGGTCGGGACACTGAAGCTTTCTTT. The full variable domain, with the rest looked up from reference TRBV5-1 and TRBJ1-1, is KAGVTQTPRYLIKTRGQQVTLSCSPISGHRSVSWYQQTPGQGLQFLFEYFSETQRNKGNFPGRFSGRQFSNSRSEMNVSTLELGDSALYLCASSYNAPGTGGRDTEAFFGQGTRLTVV.

This chain links TRBV28 with TRBJ1-1; no clear D. Per the germline V gene, CDR1 is MDHEN and CDR2 is SYDVKM. Between the trimmed V and J ends, which lost 4 bases and 4 bases, there was a span of 4 bases. This CDR3 spans 11 amino acids. The chain's CDR3 is CASSSFTEAFF. CDR3 in DNA: TGTGCCAGCAGTTCGTTCACTGAAGCTTTCTTT.

Only one count was recorded for this clone. The chain couples TRBV6-2 or TRBV6-3 to TRBJ1-4; the D is unclear. Germline-derived CDR1 and CDR2 are MNHEY and SVGEGT. The CDR3 spans 12 residues. The V and J ends lost 2 bases and 10 bases respectively, with 8 bases between them. The CDR3 spells CASSYIAGKLFF. The CDR3 coding sequence is TGTGCCAGCAGTTACATCGCAGGAAAACTGTTTTTT.

The V and J genes are TRBV19 and TRBJ1-1, with D hard to call. The CDR3 extends over 16 amino acids. V lost 7 bases and J 2 bases, leaving 20 bases between the germline ends. The germline V gene encodes CDR1 LNHDA and CDR2 SQIVND (reference sequence). CDR3: CASTPYVSAENTEAFF. In DNA, the CDR3 is TGTGCCAGTACCCCCTATGTGTCGGCGGAAAACACTGAAGCTTTCTTT.

This clone was seen a handful of times. The chain employs TRBV19 and TRBJ2-3; TRBD2 aligns across 11 bases. V trimming: 7 bases; J trimming: 3 bases; junction bases outside the gene matches: 6. The CDR3 is made up of 15 amino acids. CDR1 is LNHDA and CDR2 is SQIVND in the germline V gene (reference sequence). CDR3 sequence: CASTPSSGGTDTQYF. CDR3 nucleotides: TGTGCCAGTACCCCGTCTAGCGGGGGGACAGATACGCAGTATTTT.

The chain recombines TRBV30 with TRBJ1-5; D remains unclear. The CDR3 totals 13 residues. V shed 0 bases and J shed 3 bases, with 6 bases lying between them. Germline values: CDR1 GTSNPN, CDR2 SVGIG (reference sequence). The CDR3 sequence is CAWSVRDNQPQHF. The CDR3 DNA reads TGTGCCTGGAGTGTACGGGACAATCAGCCCCAGCATTTT.

The V gene is TRBV29-1, the J gene TRBJ2-7, with 7 bases matching TRBD1. CDR3 length: 13 residues. V shed 6 bases, J shed 3 bases, and the junction held 8 bases outside the gene matches. The germline V gene encodes CDR1 SQVTM and CDR2 ANQGSEA. The CDR3 reads CSVSRQGDYEQYF. CDR3 sequence (DNA): TGCAGCGTGTCACGACAGGGAGACTACGAGCAGTACTTC.

The CDR3 DNA follows: TGTGCCAGCAGCCTATCGGACAGGTACGAGCAGTACTTC. It codes for CASSLSDRYEQYF. The chain uses TRBV5-8 and TRBJ2-7, with 7 bases aligning to TRBD1. Germline values: CDR1 SGHTS, CDR2 YDEGEE. The V gene end was trimmed by 4 bases and the J gene end by 4 bases; junction bases not matched to a gene: 5. The CDR3 is 13 residues long.

This sequence joins TRBV2 and TRBJ2-5; 8 bases are shared with TRBD2. The CDR3 extends over 14 amino acids. CDR1 is SNHLY and CDR2 is FYNNEI in the germline V gene. V gave up 8 bases and J gave up 7 bases; unmatched junction bases: 12. CDR3 in DNA: TGTGCCAGCTTAGGGGCGGGGGGTTTCGGGACCCAGTACTTC. Translation: CASLGAGGFGTQYF. Variable domain in full (rest from reference TRBV2 and TRBJ2-5): EPEVTQTPSHQVTQMGQEVILRCVPISNHLYFYWYRQILGQKVEFLVSFYNNEISEKSEIFDDQFSVERPDGSNFTLKIRSTKLEDSAMYFCASLGAGGFGTQYFGPGTRLLVL.

The chain has TRBV6-5 and TRBJ2-3, with D unclear. CDR3 length: 13 amino acids. Per germline, CDR1 MNHEY and CDR2 SVGAGI. V lost 8 bases to trimming and J lost 3 bases, with 12 bases between them. The CDR3 reads CASLVISTDTQYF. CDR3 nucleotide sequence: TGTGCCAGCCTTGTTATCAGTACAGATACGCAGTATTTT.

This clone was counted only a few times. The chain is built from TRBV5-1 and TRBJ2-1, with 10 bases aligning to TRBD1. J was trimmed by 6 bases and V by 3 bases; bases with no gene match: 0. Germline-derived CDR1 and CDR2 are SGHRS and YFSETQ. The CDR3 contains 13 residues. As DNA, the CDR3 is TGCGCCAGCAGCTGGACAGGGGGCAATGAGCAGTTCTTC. Protein sequence: CASSWTGGNEQFF.

V usage is TRBV12-3 or TRBV12-4 and J usage is TRBJ2-5; possibly TRBD1 for D (5 bases). The CDR3 contains 13 residues. With 8 bases removed from V and 4 bases from J, the gap between germline ends came to 14 bases. The CDR3, as DNA: TGTGCCAGCGGGAATTCTAGGGGAGAGACCCAGTACTTC. This sequence encodes CASGNSRGETQYF.

This rearrangement joins TRBV7-2 to TRBJ2-5; perhaps TRBD1 as D (6 bases). CDR1 is SGHTA, CDR2 FQGNSA, per germline. This CDR3 comprises 15 residues. The ends were cut back, 3 bases at V and 4 bases at J, with 15 bases in the middle. The CDR3 sequence is CASSFKSQGLETQYF. DNA of the CDR3: TGTGCCAGCAGCTTCAAATCCCAGGGGCTAGAGACCCAGTACTTC.

V and J are TRBV5-1 and TRBJ2-2, with D unresolved. Looked up from germline, CDR1 is SGHRS and CDR2 is YFSETQ. V lost 0 bases, J lost 4 bases, and 13 bases lay in between. The CDR3 runs to 16 residues. CDR3 sequence: CASSLEVSMSTGELFF. As DNA, the CDR3 is TGCGCCAGCAGCTTGGAAGTCTCTATGAGCACCGGGGAGCTGTTTTTT.

The chain is built from TRBV7-9 and TRBJ1-1; D is unclear. CDR1 is SEHNR and CDR2 is FQNEAQ in the germline V gene (reference sequence). V shed 2 bases and J shed 1 base, with 17 bases lying between them. The CDR3 has 17 amino acids. The CDR3: CASSLPGAPGRNTEAFF. CDR3 bases: TGTGCCAGCAGCTTACCGGGAGCCCCTGGTCGGAACACTGAAGCTTTCTTT.

The chain uses TRBV3-1 (or the pseudogene TRBV3-2) and TRBJ1-2; 8 nucleotides match TRBD1. The germline V gene encodes CDR1 LGHDT and CDR2 YNNKEL (reference sequence). The CDR3 extends over 13 amino acids. The trim removed 3 bases at V and 5 bases at J, leaving 2 bases unmatched. The CDR3 sequence is CASSQYRGYGYTF. CDR3 DNA sequence: TGTGCCAGCAGCCAGTACAGGGGGTATGGCTACACCTTC.

CDR3 residues: CASTAGYGNTIYF. CDR3 nucleotides: TGTGCCAGCACAGCAGGGTACGGAAACACCATATATTTT. The rearrangement uses TRBV14 and TRBJ1-3; D may be TRBD1 (5 bases). Germline lookup yields CDR1 SGHDN and CDR2 FVKESK. Trimming cost V 7 bases and J 4 bases, with 11 bases left between them. CDR3 size: 13 residues.

This clone was observed once. This sequence joins TRBV6-5 and TRBJ1-5; D is possibly TRBD1 (5 bases). V was trimmed by 7 bases and J by 3 bases, leaving 16 bases between them. The CDR3 loop spans 15 amino acids. Germline-derived CDR1 and CDR2 are MNHEY and SVGAGI. The DNA for the CDR3 is TGTGCCAGCATTGTTCAGGACAATGCCAATCAGCCCCAGCATTTT. It is translated as CASIVQDNANQPQHF.

The V and J genes are TRBV11-3 and TRBJ2-1; 7 bases match TRBD1. Germline CDR1 and CDR2: SGHNT and YENEEA. The CDR3 length is 13 residues. Trimming removed 5 bases from V and 13 bases from J; junction bases left unmatched: 11. The CDR3: CASSNVQGGLQFF. CDR3 DNA sequence: TGTGCCAGCAGCAATGTTCAAGGGGGCCTCCAGTTCTTC.

This chain links TRBV3-1 (or the pseudogene TRBV3-2) with TRBJ2-7; TRBD2 aligns across 7 bases. CDR3 length: 12 residues. Per the germline V gene, CDR1 is LGHDT and CDR2 is YNNKEL (reference sequence). V shed 4 bases, J shed 6 bases, and the junction held 3 bases outside the gene matches. CDR3 sequence: CASSLSGGEQYF. DNA for the CDR3: TGTGCCAGCAGCCTCTCGGGAGGCGAGCAGTACTTC.

The chain has TRBV5-1 and TRBJ2-7, with TRBD1 matching over 8 bases. Germline loops: CDR1 SGHRS, CDR2 YFSETQ. With 5 bases clipped from V and 3 bases from J, the junction kept 10 bases outside the gene matches. The CDR3 covers 15 residues. CDR3 bases: TGCGCCAGCAGGTACACCGGGACAGGCTTCTACGAGCAGTACTTC. This encodes CASRYTGTGFYEQYF.

The CDR3 nucleotides read TGTGCCAGCAGTGGAATGAGGGGGGGTAGTGAAAAACTGTTTTTT. Encoded protein: CASSGMRGGSEKLFF. This chain connects TRBV2 to TRBJ1-4; a weak D match, TRBD1 (6 bases). Per the germline V gene, CDR1 is SNHLY and CDR2 is FYNNEI. Trimming pared 4 bases from V and 7 bases from J, leaving 16 bases between. The CDR3 runs 15 residues.

V is TRBV21-1 and J is TRBJ1-1. TRBV21-1 constitutes a pseudogene. The CDR3 runs 13 residues. CDR3 nucleotide sequence: TGTGCAGTGGGGGGGCAGGAGCGCACTGAAGCTTTCTTT. Protein: CAVGGQERTEAFF.

The chain combines TRBV24-1 with TRBJ2-5; 10 bases fit TRBD2. CDR1 is KGHDR and CDR2 is SFDVKD in the germline V gene. The V segment lost 4 bases and the J segment 3 bases; nucleotides outside the gene matches: 4. The CDR3 is 15 amino acids. The CDR3 loop reads CATSELAGEEETQYF. The DNA of the CDR3 is TGTGCCACCAGTGAGCTAGCGGGGGAAGAAGAGACCCAGTACTTC.

The chain carries TRBV2 and TRBJ1-1; possible D gene TRBD1, 5 bases. CDR3 size: 14 residues. The germline V gene has CDR1 SNHLY and CDR2 FYNNEI. V lost 9 bases, J lost 0 bases, and 14 bases lay in between. DNA for the CDR3: TGTGCCAGAAGCGGGACCACCTTGAACACTGAAGCTTTCTTT. Translating gives CARSGTTLNTEAFF.

This clone was detected only a few times. Different DNA sequences within this sample yield the same CDR3. The chain uses TRBV30 and TRBJ1-3; a possible D gene is TRBD1 (5 bases). The CDR3 runs 14 residues. Germline V gene data show CDR1 as GTSNPN and CDR2 as SVGIG (reference sequence). V lost 0 bases to trimming and J lost 1 base, with 7 bases between them. As DNA, the CDR3 is TGTGCCTGGAGTGTGGGGGGGTCTGGAAACACCATATATTTT. It encodes CAWSVGGSGNTIYF.

This clone was counted between two and nine times. The rearrangement uses TRBV7-8 and TRBJ1-1; no clear D gene. The germline V gene has CDR1 SGHVS and CDR2 FQNEAQ. CDR3 length equals 13 residues. Trimming left V 1 base short and J 3 bases short, with 6 bases between. Written as DNA, the CDR3 is TGTGCCAGCAGCTTAGATAGTTACACTGAAGCTTTCTTT. This gives the protein CASSLDSYTEAFF.

The V gene is TRBV5-4, the J gene TRBJ2-7; 11 bases line up with TRBD1. Per germline, CDR1 SGHNT and CDR2 YYREEE (reference sequence). The CDR3 sequence is 15 residues long. The junction had 3 bases not matched to a gene; V was cut back by 0 bases and J by 4 bases. The CDR3 sequence is CASSLAGTGGYEQYF. The CDR3 region has the DNA TGTGCCAGCAGCTTGGCCGGGACAGGGGGGTACGAGCAGTACTTC.